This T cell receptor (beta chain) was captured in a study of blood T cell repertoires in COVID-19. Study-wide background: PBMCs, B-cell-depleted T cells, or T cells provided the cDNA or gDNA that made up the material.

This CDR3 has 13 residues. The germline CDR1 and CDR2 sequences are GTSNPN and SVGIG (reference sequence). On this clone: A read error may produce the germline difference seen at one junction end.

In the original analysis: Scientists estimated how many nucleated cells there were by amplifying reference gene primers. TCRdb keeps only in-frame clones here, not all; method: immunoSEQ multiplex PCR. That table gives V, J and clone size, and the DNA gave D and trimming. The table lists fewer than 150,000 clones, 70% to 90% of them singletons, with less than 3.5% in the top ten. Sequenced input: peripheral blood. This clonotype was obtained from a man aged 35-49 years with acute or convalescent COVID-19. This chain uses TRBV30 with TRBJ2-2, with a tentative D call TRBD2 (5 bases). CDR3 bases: TGTGCCTGGAGTGTACCCTGGACCGGGGAGCCGTTTTTT. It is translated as CAWSVPWTGEPFF.